The following is a T cell receptor (beta chain) sequence with its context. Its target antigen remains unknown. The sample holds no much larger clone one base away, and base qualities are not on file. Libraries were built with the immunoSEQ multiplex PCR assay. The table comes from immuneACCESS by way of TCRdb, which keeps in-frame sequences with V and J called. Part of the clones is missing from these tables; in studies checked, under half for an unresolved V gene and the rest for unknown reasons. In this sample the table shows under 50,000 clones, 77% of which occur a single time. Around 3.5% of the sample is in the top ten clones. The sample comes from a study of PD-1 blockade in mismatch repair-deficient tumors (TCRdb year 2017). At the level of the whole study: Between late 2013 and late 2016, approximately 90 consecutive patients with 11 to 12 mismatch repair-deficient cancer types, all previously treated and progressing, were enrolled in the trial. Tumor-associated T cell clones in the peripheral blood of patients responding to PD-1 blockade were tracked using deep sequencing of TCR CDR3 regions.

What this sample's time point label stands for: peripheral blood before pembrolizumab. Mismatch repair deficiency was established in every enrolled patient by polymerase chain reaction or immunohistochemistry. TCR sequencing was performed for a few patients who responded to pembrolizumab therapy. The phase II trial prospectively tested pembrolizumab PD-1 blockade in advanced mismatch repair-deficient cancers regardless of tissue of origin. Serial peripheral blood T cell samples were collected before and at multiple times after starting PD-1 blockade. Blood sampling times were expressed in weeks after the first pembrolizumab dose. Paper-wide results and their limitations: Tumor-resident clones, often undetectable in blood before treatment, expanded rapidly after pembrolizumab and then contracted, generally before radiologic responses.

Taken from cysteine to phenylalanine, the CDR3 has 15 residues. Only the CDR3 region is kept as DNA, spanning 45 bases read in frame from base 1. CDR1 and CDR2 are read off the germline V gene as LGHNA and YNFKEQ. A distance of 12 bases separates the germline ends of V and J, which lose 1 base and 3 bases respectively. The V gene is TRBV4-2 and the J gene is TRBJ1-2; the D gene cannot be named for sure. This sequence was found in an adult with mismatch repair-deficient cancer. The sequencing here drew on PBMCs, taken before pembrolizumab treatment. CDR3 reads: CASSQVGQVDYGYTF. In nucleotide form, the sequence is TGTGCCAGCAGCCAAGTCGGGCAGGTGGACTATGGCTACACCTTC.